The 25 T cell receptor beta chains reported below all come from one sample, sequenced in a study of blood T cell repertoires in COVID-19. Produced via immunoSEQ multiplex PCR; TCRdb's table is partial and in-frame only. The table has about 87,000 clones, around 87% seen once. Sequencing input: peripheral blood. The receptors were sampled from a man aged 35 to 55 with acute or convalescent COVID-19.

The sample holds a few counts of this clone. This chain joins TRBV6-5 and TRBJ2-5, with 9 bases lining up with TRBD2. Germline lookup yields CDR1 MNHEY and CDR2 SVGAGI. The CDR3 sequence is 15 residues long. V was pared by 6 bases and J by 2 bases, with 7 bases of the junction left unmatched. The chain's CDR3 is CASSSLAGVQETQYF. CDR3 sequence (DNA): TGTGCCAGCAGCTCCTTAGCGGGGGTGCAAGAGACCCAGTACTTC.

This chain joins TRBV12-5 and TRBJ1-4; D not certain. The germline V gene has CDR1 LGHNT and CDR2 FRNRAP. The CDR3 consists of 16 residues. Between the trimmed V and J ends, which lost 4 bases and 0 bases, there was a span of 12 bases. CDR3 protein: CASGSRSYTTNEKLFF. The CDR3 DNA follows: TGTGCTAGTGGTTCCCGTTCCTATACAACTAATGAAAAACTGTTTTTT.

The CDR3, as DNA: TGTGCCAGCAGCCTAGACAGGGGGCTGAGCACTGAAGCTTTCTTT. This sequence encodes CASSLDRGLSTEAFF. V and J are TRBV3-1 (or the pseudogene TRBV3-2) and TRBJ1-1; TRBD1 matches 10 bases. From germline, CDR1 is LGHDT and CDR2 YNNKEL (reference sequence). V shed 4 bases and J 4 bases; nucleotides not matched to a gene: 6. This CDR3 comprises 15 residues.

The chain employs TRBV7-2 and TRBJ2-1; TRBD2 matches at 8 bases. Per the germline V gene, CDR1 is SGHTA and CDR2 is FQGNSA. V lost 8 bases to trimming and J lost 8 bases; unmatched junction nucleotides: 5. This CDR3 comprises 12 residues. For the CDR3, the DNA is TGTGCCAGCCGCGCGGGGGGCGATGAGCAGTTCTTC. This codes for CASRAGGDEQFF.

CDR3 nucleotides: TGTGCCAGCAGCACAGGCGCGTATAATGAAAAACTGTTTTTT. This gives the protein CASSTGAYNEKLFF. V gene TRBV3-1 (or the pseudogene TRBV3-2) combines with J gene TRBJ1-4; TRBD1 is a possible D gene (5 bases). Germline values: CDR1 LGHDT, CDR2 YNNKEL (reference sequence). Between the trimmed V and J ends, which lost 5 bases and 4 bases, there was a span of 11 bases. The CDR3 sequence is 14 residues long.

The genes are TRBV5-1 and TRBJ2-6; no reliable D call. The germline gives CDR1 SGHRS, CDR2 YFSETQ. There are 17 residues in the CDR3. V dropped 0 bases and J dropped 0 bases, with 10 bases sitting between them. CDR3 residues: CASSLDGWSSGANVLTF. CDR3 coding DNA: TGCGCCAGCAGCTTGGACGGATGGAGCTCTGGGGCCAACGTCCTGACTTTC.

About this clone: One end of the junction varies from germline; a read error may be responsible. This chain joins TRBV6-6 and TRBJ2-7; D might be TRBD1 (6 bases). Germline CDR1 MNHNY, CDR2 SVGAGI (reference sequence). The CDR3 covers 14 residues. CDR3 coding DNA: TGTGCCAGCAGTTCCTTCCTCCGGGACACTGAAACCCACTTC. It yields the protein CASSSFLRDTETHF.

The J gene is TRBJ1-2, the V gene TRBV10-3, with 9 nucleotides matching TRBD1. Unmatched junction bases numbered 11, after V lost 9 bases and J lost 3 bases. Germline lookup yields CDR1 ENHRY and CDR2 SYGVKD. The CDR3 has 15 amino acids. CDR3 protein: CAIMGQGILDYGYTF. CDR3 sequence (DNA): TGTGCCATTATGGGACAGGGAATATTGGACTATGGCTACACCTTC.

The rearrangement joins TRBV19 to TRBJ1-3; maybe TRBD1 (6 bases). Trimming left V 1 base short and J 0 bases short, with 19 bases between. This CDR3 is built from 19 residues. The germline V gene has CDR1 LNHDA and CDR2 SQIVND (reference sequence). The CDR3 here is CASSIVSTGHSFSGNTIYF. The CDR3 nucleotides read TGTGCCAGTAGTATAGTCTCCACGGGACACAGCTTCTCTGGAAACACCATATATTTT. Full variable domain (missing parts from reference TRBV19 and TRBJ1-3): DGGITQSPKYLFRKEGQNVTLSCEQNLNHDAMYWYRQDPGQGLRLIYYSQIVNDFQKGDIAEGYSVSREKKESFPLTVTSAQKNPTAFYLCASSIVSTGHSFSGNTIYFGEGSWLTVV.

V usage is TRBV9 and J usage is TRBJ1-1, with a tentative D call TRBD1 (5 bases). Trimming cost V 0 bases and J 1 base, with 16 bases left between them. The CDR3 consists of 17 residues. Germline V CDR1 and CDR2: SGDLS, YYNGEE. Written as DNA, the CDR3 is TGTGCCAGCAGCGTAGTTCGGATGCGGGGCTCGAACACTGAAGCTTTCTTT. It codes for CASSVVRMRGSNTEAFF.

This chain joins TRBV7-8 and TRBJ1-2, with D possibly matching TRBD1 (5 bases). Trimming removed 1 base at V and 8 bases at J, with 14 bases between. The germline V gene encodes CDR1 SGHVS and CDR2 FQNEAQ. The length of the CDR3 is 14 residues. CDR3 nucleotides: TGTGCCAGCAGCTTAGAAGGGGTTTTGAAGGGCTACACCTTC. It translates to CASSLEGVLKGYTF.

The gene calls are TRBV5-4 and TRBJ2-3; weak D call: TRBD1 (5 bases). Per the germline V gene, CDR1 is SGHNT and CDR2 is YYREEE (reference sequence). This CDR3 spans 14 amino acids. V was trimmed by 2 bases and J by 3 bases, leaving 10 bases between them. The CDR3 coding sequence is TGTGCCAGCAGCTTATTTCAGGGAACAGATACGCAGTATTTT. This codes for CASSLFQGTDTQYF.

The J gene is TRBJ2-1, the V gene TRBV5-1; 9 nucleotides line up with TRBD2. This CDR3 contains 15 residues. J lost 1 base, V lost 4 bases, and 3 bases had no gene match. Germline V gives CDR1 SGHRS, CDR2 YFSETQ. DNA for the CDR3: TGCGCCAGCAGCCTAGCGGGACAATCCTACAATGAGCAGTTCTTC. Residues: CASSLAGQSYNEQFF.

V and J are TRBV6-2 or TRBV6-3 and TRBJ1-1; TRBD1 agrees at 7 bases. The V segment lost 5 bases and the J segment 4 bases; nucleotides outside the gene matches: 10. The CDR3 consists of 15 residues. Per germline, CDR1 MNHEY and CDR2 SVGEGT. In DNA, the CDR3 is TGTGCCAGCAGTCAGGGGGATTGGGAGTCCACTGAAGCTTTCTTT. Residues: CASSQGDWESTEAFF.

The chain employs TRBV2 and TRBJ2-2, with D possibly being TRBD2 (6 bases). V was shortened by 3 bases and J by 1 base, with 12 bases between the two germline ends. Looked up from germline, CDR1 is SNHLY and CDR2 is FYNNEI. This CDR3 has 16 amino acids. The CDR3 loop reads CASSEWWRENTGELFF. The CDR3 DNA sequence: TGTGCCAGCAGTGAGTGGTGGCGGGAGAACACCGGGGAGCTGTTTTTT.

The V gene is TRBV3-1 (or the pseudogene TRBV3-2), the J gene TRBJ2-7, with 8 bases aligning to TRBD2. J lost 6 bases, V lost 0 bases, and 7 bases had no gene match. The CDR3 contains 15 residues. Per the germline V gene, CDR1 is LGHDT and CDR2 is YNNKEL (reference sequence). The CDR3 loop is CASSQDPGGPFEQYF. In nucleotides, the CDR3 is TGTGCCAGCAGCCAAGATCCGGGGGGGCCCTTCGAGCAGTACTTC.

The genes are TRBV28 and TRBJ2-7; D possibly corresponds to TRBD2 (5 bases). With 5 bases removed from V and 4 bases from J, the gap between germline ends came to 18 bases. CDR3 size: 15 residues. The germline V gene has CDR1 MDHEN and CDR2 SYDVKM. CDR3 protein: CASSPYDLARYEQYF. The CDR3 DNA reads TGTGCCAGCAGTCCCTACGACTTAGCGAGGTACGAGCAGTACTTC.

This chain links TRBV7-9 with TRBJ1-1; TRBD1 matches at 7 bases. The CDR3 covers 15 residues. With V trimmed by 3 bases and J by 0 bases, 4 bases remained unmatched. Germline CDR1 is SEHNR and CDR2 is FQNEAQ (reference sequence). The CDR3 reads CASSFGQVLNTEAFF. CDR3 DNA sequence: TGTGCCAGCAGCTTCGGACAGGTTCTGAACACTGAAGCTTTCTTT.

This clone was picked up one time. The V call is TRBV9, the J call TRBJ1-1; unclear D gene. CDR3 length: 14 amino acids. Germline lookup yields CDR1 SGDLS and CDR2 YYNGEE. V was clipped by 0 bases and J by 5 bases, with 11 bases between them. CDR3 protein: CASSVGEGWTEAFF. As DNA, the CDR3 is TGTGCCAGCAGCGTAGGGGAGGGTTGGACTGAAGCTTTCTTT.

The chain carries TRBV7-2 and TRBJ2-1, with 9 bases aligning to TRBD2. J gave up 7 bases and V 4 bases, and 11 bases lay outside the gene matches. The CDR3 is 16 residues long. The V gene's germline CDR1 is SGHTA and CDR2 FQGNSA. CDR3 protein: CASSSRGGGGANEQFF. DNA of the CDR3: TGTGCCAGCAGCTCCCGAGGGGGCGGGGGGGCGAATGAGCAGTTCTTC. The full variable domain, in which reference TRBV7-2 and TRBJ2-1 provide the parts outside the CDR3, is GAGVSQSPSNKVTEKGKDVELRCDPISGHTALYWYRQSLGQGLEFLIYFQGNSAPDKSGLPSDRFSAERTGGSVSTLTIQRTQQEDSAVYLCASSSRGGGGANEQFFGPGTRLTVL.

As DNA, the CDR3 is TGTGCCAGCAGTGCCGACAGGTCCTCCTACAATGAGCAGTTCTTC. Protein: CASSADRSSYNEQFF. The genes are TRBV6-6 and TRBJ2-1; tentative D call: TRBD1 (6 bases). V dropped 5 bases and J dropped 0 bases, with 11 bases sitting between them. The V gene's germline CDR1 is MNHNY and CDR2 SVGAGI (reference sequence). There are 15 residues in the CDR3.

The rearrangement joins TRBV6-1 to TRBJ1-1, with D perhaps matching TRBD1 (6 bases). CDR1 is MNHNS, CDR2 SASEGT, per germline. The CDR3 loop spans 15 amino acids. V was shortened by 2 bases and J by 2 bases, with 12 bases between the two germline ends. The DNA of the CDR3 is TGTGCCAGCAGTGAATATGGGACAAGCAACACTGAAGCTTTCTTT. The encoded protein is CASSEYGTSNTEAFF.

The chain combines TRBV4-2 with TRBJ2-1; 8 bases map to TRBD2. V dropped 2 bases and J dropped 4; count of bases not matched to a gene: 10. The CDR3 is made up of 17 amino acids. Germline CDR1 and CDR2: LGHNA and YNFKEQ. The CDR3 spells CASSQPSGLVEYNEQFF. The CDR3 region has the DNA TGTGCCAGCAGCCAACCGTCGGGACTAGTGGAATACAATGAGCAGTTCTTC.

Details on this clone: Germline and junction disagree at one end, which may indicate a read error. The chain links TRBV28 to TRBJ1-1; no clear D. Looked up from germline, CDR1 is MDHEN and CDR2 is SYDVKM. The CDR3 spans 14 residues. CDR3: CASSAPTVKTEAFF. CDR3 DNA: TGTGCCAGCAGCGCACCTACAGTGAAGACTGAAGCTTTCTTT.

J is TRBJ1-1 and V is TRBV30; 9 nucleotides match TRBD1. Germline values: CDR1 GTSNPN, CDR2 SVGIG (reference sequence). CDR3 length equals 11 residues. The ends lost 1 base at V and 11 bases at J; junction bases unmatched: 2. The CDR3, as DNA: TGTGCCTGGAGTGCGGGACAGGGCGCTTTCTTT. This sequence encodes CAWSAGQGAFF.